The following is a T cell receptor beta chain sequence with its context. Its antigen remains unidentified. The source of the sample is a study of CD8 T cells in ankylosing spondylitis. From the 5' RACE reads, TCRdb called clonotypes with MiXCR, one entry per CDR3 protein. The data hold around 320,000 distinct CDR3 sequences, with around 20% observed a single time. J gave up 10 bases and V 0 bases, and 3 bases lay outside the gene matches. The CDR3 sequence is 15 residues long. Germline CDR1 and CDR2: SGHNT and YYREEE (reference sequence). Study results and limitations: Disease-linked clones reportedly showed significant enrichment in matched ankylosing spondylitis synovial fluid.

What was sequenced was blood, either unsorted or a sorted T cell fraction (not recorded which). V and J are TRBV5-4 and TRBJ2-1; 14 bases align to TRBD2. This sequence originates from a female donor with ankylosing spondylitis or in good health (not recorded which). CDR3 sequence: CASSLEGLAGVEQFF. The CDR3, as DNA: TGTGCCAGCAGCTTGGAGGGACTAGCGGGAGTGGAGCAGTTCTTC. The full variable domain, in which reference TRBV5-4 and TRBJ2-1 provide the parts outside the CDR3, is ETGVTQSPTHLIKTRGQQVTLRCSSQSGHNTVSWYQQALGQGPQFIFQYYREEENGRGNFPPRFSGLQFPNYSSELNVNALELDDSALYLCASSLEGLAGVEQFFGPGTRLTVL.